This TCR beta chain was retrieved from a study of T cells in narcolepsy. Study-wide points: In some patient and control memory CD4+ samples, autoreactive clones were absent.

The table came from immunoSEQ multiplex PCR; TCRdb's copy has only in-frame clones and leaves some out. The sample includes about 27,000 clones, 75% to 80% seen only once; the top ten take about 3.4%. CDR3 size: 14 residues. Looked up from germline, CDR1 is LNHDA and CDR2 is SQIVND (reference sequence). Trimming stripped 3 bases from V and 0 bases from J, with 8 bases between. As concerns this clone: The antigen is not known.

The TCR comes from a human donor with narcolepsy. The rearrangement joins TRBV19 to TRBJ1-2, with no clear D. The sample taken for sequencing was CD45RA- memory CD4+ T cells from PBMCs. The CDR3 coding sequence is TGTGCCAGTAGTATCGTGCCAGCTAACTATGGCTACACCTTC. Encoded protein: CASSIVPANYGYTF.